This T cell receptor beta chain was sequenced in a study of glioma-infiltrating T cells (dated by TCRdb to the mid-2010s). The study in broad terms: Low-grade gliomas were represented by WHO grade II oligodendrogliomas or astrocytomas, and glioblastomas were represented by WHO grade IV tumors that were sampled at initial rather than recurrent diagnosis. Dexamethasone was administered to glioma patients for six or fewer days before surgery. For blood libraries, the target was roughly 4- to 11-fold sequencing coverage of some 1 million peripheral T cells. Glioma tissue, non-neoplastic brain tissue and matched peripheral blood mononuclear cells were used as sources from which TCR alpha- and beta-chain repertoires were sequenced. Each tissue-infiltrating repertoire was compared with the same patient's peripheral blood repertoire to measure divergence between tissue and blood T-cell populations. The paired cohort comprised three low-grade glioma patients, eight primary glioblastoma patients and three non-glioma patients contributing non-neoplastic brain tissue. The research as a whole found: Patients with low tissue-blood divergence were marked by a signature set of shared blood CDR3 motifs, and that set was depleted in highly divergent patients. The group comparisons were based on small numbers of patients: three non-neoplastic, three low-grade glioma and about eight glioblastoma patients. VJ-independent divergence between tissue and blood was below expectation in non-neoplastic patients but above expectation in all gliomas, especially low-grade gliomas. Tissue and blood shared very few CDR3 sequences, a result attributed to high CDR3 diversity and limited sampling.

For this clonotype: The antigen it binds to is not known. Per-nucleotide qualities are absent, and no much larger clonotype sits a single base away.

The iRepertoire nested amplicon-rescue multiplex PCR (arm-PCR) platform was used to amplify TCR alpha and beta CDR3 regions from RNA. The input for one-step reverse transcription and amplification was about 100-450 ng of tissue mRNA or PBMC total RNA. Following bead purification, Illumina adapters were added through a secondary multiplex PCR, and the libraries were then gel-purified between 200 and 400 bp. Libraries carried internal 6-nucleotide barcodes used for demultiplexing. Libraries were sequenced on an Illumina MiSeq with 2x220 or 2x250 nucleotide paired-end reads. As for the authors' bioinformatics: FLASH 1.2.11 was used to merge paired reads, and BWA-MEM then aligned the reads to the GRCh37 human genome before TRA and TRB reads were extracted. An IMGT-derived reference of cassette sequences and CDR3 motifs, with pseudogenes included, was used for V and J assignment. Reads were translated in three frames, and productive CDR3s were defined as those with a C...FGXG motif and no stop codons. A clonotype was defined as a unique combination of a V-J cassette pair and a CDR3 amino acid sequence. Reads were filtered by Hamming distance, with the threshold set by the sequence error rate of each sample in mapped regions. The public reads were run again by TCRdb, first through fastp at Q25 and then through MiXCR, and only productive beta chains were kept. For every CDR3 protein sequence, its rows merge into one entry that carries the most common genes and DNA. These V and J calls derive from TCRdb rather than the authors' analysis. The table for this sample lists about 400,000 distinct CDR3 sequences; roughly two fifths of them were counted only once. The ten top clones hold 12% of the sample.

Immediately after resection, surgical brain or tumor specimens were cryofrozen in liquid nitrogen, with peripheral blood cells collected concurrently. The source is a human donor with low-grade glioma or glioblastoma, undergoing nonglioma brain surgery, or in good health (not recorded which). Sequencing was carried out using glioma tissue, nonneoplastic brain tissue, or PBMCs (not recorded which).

The CDR3 region: CASSPQGALNTEAFF. The DNA reads as follows: TGTGCCAGCAGCCCACAGGGGGCGTTGAACACTGAAGCTTTCTTT. The chain couples TRBV7-2 to TRBJ1-1, and 9 bases in between align with TRBD1. There are 15 amino acids in the CDR3, from cysteine to phenylalanine inclusive. Left in the record is the CDR3 DNA by itself, 45 bases read in frame from the first base. For this chain, trimming is 5 bases at the V end and 0 bases at the J end, and the number of junction bases without a gene match is 4. CDR1 and CDR2, per the germline V gene, are SGHTA and FQGNSA.